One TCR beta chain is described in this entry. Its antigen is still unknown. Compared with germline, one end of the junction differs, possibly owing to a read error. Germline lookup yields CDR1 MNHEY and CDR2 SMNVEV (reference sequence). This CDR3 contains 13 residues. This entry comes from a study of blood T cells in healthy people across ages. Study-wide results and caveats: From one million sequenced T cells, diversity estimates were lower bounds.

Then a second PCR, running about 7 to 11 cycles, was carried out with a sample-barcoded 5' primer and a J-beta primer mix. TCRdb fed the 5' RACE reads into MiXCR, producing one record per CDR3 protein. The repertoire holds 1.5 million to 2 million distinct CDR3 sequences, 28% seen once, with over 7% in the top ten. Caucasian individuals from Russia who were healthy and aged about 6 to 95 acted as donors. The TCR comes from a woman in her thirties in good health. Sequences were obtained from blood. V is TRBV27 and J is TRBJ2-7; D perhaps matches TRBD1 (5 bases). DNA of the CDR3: TGTGCCAGCAGTTTGACAGTTTCCTACGAGCAGCACTTC. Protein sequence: CASSLTVSYEQHF.